These 22 T cell receptor beta chains came from one sample sequenced in a study of T-cell memory formation after mild COVID-19. Each CDR3 protein gets one entry after TCRdb re-called the 5' RACE reads with MiXCR. Of over 350,000 distinct CDR3 sequences in the sample, approximately 15% were seen once. Sequencing input: PBMCs or a T cell subset sorted from them (not recorded which). Every receptor here comes from a man between 18 and 35 years old who had mild COVID-19 (a few samples of this study predate the infection). Cell type and time point are not known.

The genes are TRBV7-9 and TRBJ1-1, with D perhaps matching TRBD1 (6 bases). The CDR3 runs to 14 residues. Germline V CDR1 and CDR2: SEHNR, FQNEAQ (reference sequence). V was clipped by 5 bases and J by 6 bases, with 16 bases between them. As DNA, the CDR3 is TGTGCCAGCAGCCGCGGTCAGGGGTCCCCTGAAGCTTTCTTT. It encodes CASSRGQGSPEAFF. The variable domain in full, with the rest retrieved from reference TRBV7-9 and TRBJ1-1, is DTGVSQNPRHKITKRGQNVTFRCDPISEHNRLYWYRQTLGQGPEFLTYFQNEAQLEKSRLLSDRFSAERPKGSFSTLEIQRTEQGDSAMYLCASSRGQGSPEAFFGQGTRLTVV.

This clonotype has just a few counts. V is TRBV9 and J is TRBJ1-1; no firm D call. Trimming removed 0 bases from V and 1 base from J, with 10 bases in between. Germline V lookup: CDR1 SGDLS, CDR2 YYNGEE. The CDR3 has 15 amino acids. In DNA form, the CDR3 reads TGTGCCAGCAGCGTAGATGCAGGAGGGAACACTGAAGCTTTCTTT. The encoded protein is CASSVDAGGNTEAFF.

As to this clonotype: It may be a read error: a sequence one base away is much more abundant. The gene calls are TRBV9 and TRBJ2-1; D unclear. Germline CDR1 reads SGDLS; CDR2 reads YYNGEE. The CDR3 totals 12 residues. CDR3 DNA sequence: TGTGCCAGCAGCGTAGATTACAATGAGCGGTTCTTC. As protein: CASSVDYNERFF.

This chain connects TRBV7-3 to TRBJ2-5, with D tentatively TRBD1 (6 bases). Trimming pared 7 bases from V and 0 bases from J, leaving 18 bases between. CDR1 and CDR2 (germline): SGHTA, FQGTGA. This CDR3 is 16 amino acids long. The DNA for the CDR3 is TGTGCCAGCACCGGACAGACAGCGTCGTACCAAGAGACCCAGTACTTC. This encodes CASTGQTASYQETQYF.

This clonotype was observed a few times. The J gene is TRBJ2-6, the V gene TRBV7-6; TRBD1 aligns across 7 bases. The CDR3 contains 16 residues. Per germline, CDR1 SGHVS and CDR2 FNYEAQ. Trimming cost V 1 base and J 0 bases; bases outside gene matches: 0. The CDR3 here is CASSLDRGSGANVLTF. CDR3 bases: TGTGCCAGCAGCTTAGACAGGGGCTCTGGGGCCAACGTCCTGACTTTC.

This clonotype appeared a few times. This rearrangement joins TRBV7-2 to TRBJ1-4, with a weak D call TRBD1 (6 bases). V was clipped by 4 bases and J by 6 bases, with 15 bases between them. In germline, CDR1 is SGHTA, CDR2 FQGNSA. This CDR3 is built from 15 residues. For the CDR3, the DNA is TGTGCCAGCAGCTCCAGCTCCGGGACACATGAAAAACTGTTTTTT. Translating gives CASSSSSGTHEKLFF.

This clonotype was picked up many times. This chain joins TRBV10-3 and TRBJ2-7; no reliable D call. The length of the CDR3 is 14 residues. Germline CDR1 is ENHRY and CDR2 is SYGVKD. The V end lost 6 bases, the J end lost 3 bases, and 15 bases lay between the germline ends. CDR3 protein: CAIRSGVAGYEQYV. CDR3 nucleotides: TGTGCCATCAGATCTGGAGTTGCCGGCTACGAGCAGTACGTC.

This clonotype has only a few counts. The chain is built from TRBV15 and TRBJ1-4; D is undetermined. V was shortened by 5 bases and J by 3 bases, with 13 bases between the two germline ends. Germline values: CDR1 LNHNV, CDR2 YYDKDF (reference sequence). The CDR3 extends over 15 amino acids. The CDR3 nucleotides read TGTGCCACCAGCGAAAGTCGGATTCCTAATGAAAAACTGTTTTTT. Its protein is CATSESRIPNEKLFF. Using reference TRBV15 and TRBJ1-4 for the parts outside the CDR3, the full variable domain is DAMVIQNPRYQVTQFGKPVTLSCSQTLNHNVMYWYQQKSSQAPKLLFHYYDKDFNNEADTPDNFQSRRPNTSFCFLDIRSPGLGDTAMYLCATSESRIPNEKLFFGSGTQLSVL.

This clonotype was seen more than once but under ten times. J is TRBJ2-7 and V is TRBV18; a weak D match, TRBD2 (5 bases). The ends were cut back, 0 bases at V and 6 bases at J, with 9 bases in the middle. Germline V CDR1 and CDR2: KGHSH, LQKENI. The CDR3 is 13 residues long. CDR3 residues: CASSPPRVGEQYF. The CDR3 nucleotides read TGTGCCAGCTCACCACCGAGGGTGGGCGAGCAGTACTTC.

J is TRBJ2-1 and V is TRBV7-2; D is undetermined. Between the trimmed V and J ends, which lost 4 bases and 0 bases, there was a span of 4 bases. CDR3 length: 13 residues. Germline V CDR1 and CDR2: SGHTA, FQGNSA. The DNA for the CDR3 is TGTGCCAGCAGCTGGAGCTCCTACAATGAGCAGTTCTTC. Protein product: CASSWSSYNEQFF. Variable domain in full (rest from reference TRBV7-2 and TRBJ2-1): GAGVSQSPSNKVTEKGKDVELRCDPISGHTALYWYRQSLGQGLEFLIYFQGNSAPDKSGLPSDRFSAERTGGSVSTLTIQRTQQEDSAVYLCASSWSSYNEQFFGPGTRLTVL.

This clonotype was recorded a few times. V and J are TRBV3-1 and TRBJ2-5, with D possibly being TRBD1 (8 bases). Deletions cut 6 bases from V and 4 bases from J, with 15 bases between. Germline V gives CDR1 LGHDT, CDR2 YNNKEL (reference sequence). The CDR3 runs 14 residues. The CDR3 here is CASRQTGEGETQYF. CDR3 DNA: TGTGCCAGCAGACAGACAGGGGAGGGAGAGACCCAGTACTTC.

This clonotype was found a few times. The rearrangement joins TRBV7-9 to TRBJ1-6; 7 nucleotides agree with TRBD1. Germline V gene lookup returns CDR1 SEHNR and CDR2 FQNEAQ (reference sequence). V dropped 6 bases and J dropped 8; count of bases not matched to a gene: 7. This CDR3 is 14 amino acids long. The chain's CDR3 is CASRLTGYDSPLHF. As DNA, the CDR3 is TGTGCCAGCAGATTGACAGGGTATGATTCACCCCTCCACTTT. Full variable domain (rest looked up from reference TRBV7-9 and TRBJ1-6): DTGVSQNPRHKITKRGQNVTFRCDPISEHNRLYWYRQTLGQGPEFLTYFQNEAQLEKSRLLSDRFSAERPKGSFSTLEIQRTEQGDSAMYLCASRLTGYDSPLHFGNGTRLTVT.

The CDR3 spells CASTSTGAETQYF. The CDR3 nucleotides are TGTGCCAGCACCTCGACAGGGGCGGAGACCCAGTACTTC. The chain employs TRBV28 and TRBJ2-5; TRBD1 matches at 8 bases. CDR1 and CDR2 (germline): MDHEN, SYDVKM. This CDR3 comprises 13 residues. V shed 7 bases and J 5 bases; nucleotides not matched to a gene: 6.

CDR3 bases: TGTGCCAGCAGTACCGGGACAGGGAAGACCCAGTACTTC. This sequence encodes CASSTGTGKTQYF. The J gene is TRBJ2-5, the V gene TRBV6-6, with TRBD1 identical over 9 bases. V lost 5 bases to trimming and J lost 6 bases; unmatched junction nucleotides: 4. CDR3 length: 13 residues. Germline V lookup: CDR1 MNHNY, CDR2 SVGAGI (reference sequence).

This clonotype was counted a few times. The gene calls are TRBV7-3 and TRBJ2-2, with D tentatively TRBD1 (6 bases). V lost 0 bases, J lost 0 bases, and 11 bases lay in between. CDR3 length: 17 amino acids. Germline CDR1 is SGHTA and CDR2 is FQGTGA. The CDR3, as DNA: TGTGCCAGCAGCTTAACGGGGCAGGGGACGAACACCGGGGAGCTGTTTTTT. As protein: CASSLTGQGTNTGELFF.

This clonotype appeared once. A much larger clone differs by one base, so this may be a read error. This CDR3 is missing its conserved last phenylalanine or tryptophan, likely due to a read error. The chain combines TRBV12-3 or TRBV12-4 with TRBJ1-1, with D maybe TRBD1 (5 bases). Deletions cut 5 bases from V and 1 base from J, with 14 bases between. CDR3 size: 15 residues. The CDR3 DNA reads TGTGCCAGCAGTCCCCACGGGGCCTCGAACACTGAAGCTTTCGTT. Amino acids: CASSPHGASNTEAFV.

This clonotype has a handful of counts. The genes are TRBV3-1 and TRBJ2-5, with D tentatively TRBD2 (5 bases). CDR3 length equals 14 residues. The germline V and J ends were trimmed by 6 bases and 5 bases, with 16 bases remaining between them. Looked up from germline, CDR1 is LGHDT and CDR2 is YNNKEL (reference sequence). CDR3 residues: CASSPRTSAETQYF. CDR3 coding DNA: TGTGCCAGCAGTCCAAGGACTTCCGCGGAGACCCAGTACTTC.

This clonotype appeared a few times. The rearrangement uses TRBV7-8 and TRBJ2-7; D perhaps matches TRBD2 (5 bases). The germline CDR1 and CDR2 sequences are SGHVS and FQNEAQ. Trimming pared 4 bases from V and 3 bases from J, leaving 10 bases between. This CDR3 is built from 13 residues. CDR3 amino acids: CASSSLGSYEQYV. CDR3 nucleotide sequence: TGTGCCAGCAGCTCCCTAGGGAGCTACGAGCAGTACGTC.

This clonotype appeared a few times. The chain recombines TRBV20-1 with TRBJ2-1, with 7 bases that match TRBD1. This CDR3 spans 13 amino acids. CDR1 is DFQATT and CDR2 is SNEGSKA in the germline V gene (reference sequence). The junction had 5 bases not matched to a gene; V was cut back by 3 bases and J by 6 bases. The CDR3 loop is CSASLQGFNEQFF. In nucleotides, the CDR3 is TGCAGTGCTAGTTTACAGGGGTTCAATGAGCAGTTCTTC.

A few counts support this clonotype. The chain links TRBV15 to TRBJ2-1; 10 bases line up with TRBD1. The CDR3 runs 16 residues. Germline assignment: CDR1 LNHNV and CDR2 YYDKDF (reference sequence). J gave up 4 bases and V 5 bases, and 8 bases lay outside the gene matches. CDR3: CATSAGPGQGYNEQFF. DNA for the CDR3: TGTGCCACCAGCGCCGGCCCGGGACAGGGGTACAATGAGCAGTTCTTC.

This clonotype was seen a handful of times. The rearrangement joins TRBV9 to TRBJ1-2, with D uncertain. Germline CDR1 is SGDLS and CDR2 is YYNGEE. This CDR3 has 14 amino acids. The V end lost 3 bases, the J end lost 2 bases, and 11 bases lay between the germline ends. The CDR3 region is CASSAEWENYGYTF. The CDR3 DNA is TGTGCCAGCAGCGCCGAGTGGGAAAACTATGGCTACACCTTC.

The genes are TRBV5-6 and TRBJ2-5; a weak D match, TRBD2 (6 bases). The germline gives CDR1 SGHDT, CDR2 YYEEEE. The V end lost 3 bases, the J end lost 3 bases, and 12 bases lay between the germline ends. The CDR3 spans 14 residues. CDR3 region: CASSSGTPKETQYF. DNA for the CDR3: TGTGCCAGCAGCTCCGGGACTCCTAAAGAGACCCAGTACTTC.